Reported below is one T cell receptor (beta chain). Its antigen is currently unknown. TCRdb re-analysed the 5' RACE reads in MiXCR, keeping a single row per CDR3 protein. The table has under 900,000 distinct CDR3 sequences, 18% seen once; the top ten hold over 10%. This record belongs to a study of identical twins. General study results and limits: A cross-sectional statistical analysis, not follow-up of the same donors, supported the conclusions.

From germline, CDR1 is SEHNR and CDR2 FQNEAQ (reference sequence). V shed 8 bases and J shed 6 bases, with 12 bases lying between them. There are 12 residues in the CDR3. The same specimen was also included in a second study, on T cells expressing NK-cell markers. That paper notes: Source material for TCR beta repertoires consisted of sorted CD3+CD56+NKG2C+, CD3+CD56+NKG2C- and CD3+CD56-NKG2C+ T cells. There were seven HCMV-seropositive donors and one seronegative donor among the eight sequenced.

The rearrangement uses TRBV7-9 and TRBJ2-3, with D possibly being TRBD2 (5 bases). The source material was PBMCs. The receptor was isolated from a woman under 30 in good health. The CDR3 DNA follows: TGTGCCAGCGGACTTAGTGATGATACGCAGTATTTT. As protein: CASGLSDDTQYF.